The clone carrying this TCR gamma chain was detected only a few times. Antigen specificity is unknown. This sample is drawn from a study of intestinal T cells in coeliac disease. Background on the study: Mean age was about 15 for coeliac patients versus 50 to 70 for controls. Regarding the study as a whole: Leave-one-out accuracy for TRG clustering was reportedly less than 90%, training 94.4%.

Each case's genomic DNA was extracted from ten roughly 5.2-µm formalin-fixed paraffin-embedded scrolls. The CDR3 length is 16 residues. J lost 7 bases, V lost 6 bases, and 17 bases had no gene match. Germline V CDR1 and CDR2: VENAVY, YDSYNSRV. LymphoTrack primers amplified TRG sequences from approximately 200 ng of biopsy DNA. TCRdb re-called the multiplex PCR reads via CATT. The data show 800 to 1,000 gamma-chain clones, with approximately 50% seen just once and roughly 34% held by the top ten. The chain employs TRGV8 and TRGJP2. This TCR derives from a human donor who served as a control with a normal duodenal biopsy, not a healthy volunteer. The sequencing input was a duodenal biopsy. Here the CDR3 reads CATWSPHIVVDWIKTF. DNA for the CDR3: TGTGCCACCTGGTCCCCACATATAGTAGTTGATTGGATCAAGACGTTT.